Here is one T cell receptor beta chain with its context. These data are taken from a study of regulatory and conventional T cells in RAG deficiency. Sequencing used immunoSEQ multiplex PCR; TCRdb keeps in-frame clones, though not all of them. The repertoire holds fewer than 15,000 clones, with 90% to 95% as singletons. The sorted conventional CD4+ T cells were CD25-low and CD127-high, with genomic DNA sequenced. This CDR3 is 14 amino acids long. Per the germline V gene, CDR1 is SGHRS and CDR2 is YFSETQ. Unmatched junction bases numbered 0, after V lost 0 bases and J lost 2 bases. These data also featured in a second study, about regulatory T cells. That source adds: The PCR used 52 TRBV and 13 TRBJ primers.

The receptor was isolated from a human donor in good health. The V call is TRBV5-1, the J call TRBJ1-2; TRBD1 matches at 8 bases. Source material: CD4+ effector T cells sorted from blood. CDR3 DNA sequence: TGCGCCAGCAGCTTGGGACAGGGGAACTATGGCTACACCTTC. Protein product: CASSLGQGNYGYTF. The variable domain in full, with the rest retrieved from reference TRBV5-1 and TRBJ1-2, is KAGVTQTPRYLIKTRGQQVTLSCSPISGHRSVSWYQQTPGQGLQFLFEYFSETQRNKGNFPGRFSGRQFSNSRSEMNVSTLELGDSALYLCASSLGQGNYGYTFGSGTRLTVV.